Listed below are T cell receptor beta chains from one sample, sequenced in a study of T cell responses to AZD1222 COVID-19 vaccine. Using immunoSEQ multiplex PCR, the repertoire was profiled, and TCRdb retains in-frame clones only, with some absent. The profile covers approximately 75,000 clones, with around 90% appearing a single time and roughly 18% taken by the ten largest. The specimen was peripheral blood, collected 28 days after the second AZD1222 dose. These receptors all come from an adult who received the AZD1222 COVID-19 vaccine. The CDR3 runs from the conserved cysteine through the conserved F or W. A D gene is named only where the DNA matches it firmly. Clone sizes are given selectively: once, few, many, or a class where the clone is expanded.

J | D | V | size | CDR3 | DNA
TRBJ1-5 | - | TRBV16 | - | CASSQGNSNQPQHF | TGTGCCAGCAGCCAAGGAAATAGCAATCAGCCCCAGCATTTT
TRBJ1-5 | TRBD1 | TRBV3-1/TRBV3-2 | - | CASSLTGGRQPQHF | TGTGCCAGCAGCCTTACAGGGGGCAGGCAGCCCCAGCATTTT
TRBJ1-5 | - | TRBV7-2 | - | CASSLSSSQPQHF | TGTGCCAGCAGCTTAAGTTCGAGTCAGCCCCAGCATTTT
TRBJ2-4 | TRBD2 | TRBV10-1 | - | CASSEGGTSTRNIQYF | TGCGCCAGCAGTGAGGGTGGGACTAGTACCCGAAACATTCAGTACTTC
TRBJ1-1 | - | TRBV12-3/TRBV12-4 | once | CASSRDKNTEAFF | TGTGCCAGCAGCCGGGACAAGAACACTGAAGCTTTCTTT
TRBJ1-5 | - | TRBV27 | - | CASSPVGYNQPQHF | TGTGCCAGCAGCCCGGTTGGATACAATCAGCCCCAGCATTTT
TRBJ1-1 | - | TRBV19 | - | CASSPSKISEAFF | TGTGCCAGTAGTCCCTCCAAAATTTCTGAAGCTTTCTTT
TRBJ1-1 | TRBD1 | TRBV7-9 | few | CASSPRTGSLMNTEAFF | TGTGCCAGCAGCCCGCGGACAGGTTCCTTAATGAACACTGAAGCTTTCTTT
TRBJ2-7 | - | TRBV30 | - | CAWSRRGAAYEQYF | TGTGCCTGGAGCCGGAGGGGGGCGGCCTACGAGCAGTACTTC
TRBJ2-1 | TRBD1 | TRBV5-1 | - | CASSLVPTGALYNEQFF | TGCGCCAGCAGCTTGGTCCCGACAGGGGCCCTTTACAATGAGCAGTTCTTC
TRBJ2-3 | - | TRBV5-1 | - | CASSFLGLTQYF | TGCGCCAGCAGCTTTTTGGGGCTTACGCAGTATTTT
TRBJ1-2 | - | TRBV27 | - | CASSLGSGRANYGYTF | TGTGCCAGCAGTTTAGGGAGTGGCAGGGCTAACTATGGCTACACCTTC
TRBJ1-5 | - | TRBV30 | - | CAWSSPMGYNQPQHF | TGTGCCTGGAGTTCCCCGATGGGGTATAATCAGCCCCAGCATTTT
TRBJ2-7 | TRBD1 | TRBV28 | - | CASSLYRGPHEQYF | TGTGCCAGCAGTTTATACAGGGGGCCCCACGAGCAGTACTTC
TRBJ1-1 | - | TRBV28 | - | CASSSPPQGTGEAFF | TGTGCCAGCAGTTCTCCACCTCAGGGGACCGGTGAAGCTTTCTTT
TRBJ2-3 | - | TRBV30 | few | CACSFKISTDTQYF | TGTGCCTGTTCCTTTAAAATAAGCACAGATACGCAGTATTTT
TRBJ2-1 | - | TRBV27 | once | CASRHNNEQFF | TGTGCCAGCAGGCATAACAATGAGCAGTTCTTC
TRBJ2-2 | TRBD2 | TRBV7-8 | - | CASSRTSSNTGELFF | TGTGCCAGCAGCCGGACTAGTAGTAACACCGGGGAGCTGTTTTTT
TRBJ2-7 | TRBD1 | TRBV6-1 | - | CASSEVGQANEQYF | TGTGCCAGCAGTGAAGTCGGACAGGCTAACGAGCAGTACTTC
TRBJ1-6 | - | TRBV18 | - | CASSPPGALGNSPLHF | TGTGCCAGCTCACCGCCGGGGGCGCTGGGTAATTCACCCCTCCACTTT
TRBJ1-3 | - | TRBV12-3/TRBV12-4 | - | CASSLTRNTIYF | TGTGCCAGCAGCCTAACAAGAAACACCATATATTTT
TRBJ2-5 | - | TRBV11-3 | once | CASSLGPGAAETQYF | TGTGCCAGCAGTCTGGGGCCGGGGGCGGCAGAGACCCAGTACTTC
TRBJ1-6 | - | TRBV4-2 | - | CASSRANSPLHF | TGTGCCAGCAGCCGTGCTAATTCACCCCTCCACTTT
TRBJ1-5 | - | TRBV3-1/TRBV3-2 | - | CASSPHLALTQHF | TGTGCCAGCAGCCCTCATTTAGCGCTCACCCAGCATTTT
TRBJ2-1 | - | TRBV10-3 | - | CAISASRDNEQFF | TGTGCCATCAGTGCCTCCAGGGACAATGAGCAGTTCTTC
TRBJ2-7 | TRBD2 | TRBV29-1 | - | CSVESLTSGGQQYF | TGCAGCGTTGAATCCTTGACTAGCGGGGGACAGCAGTACTTC
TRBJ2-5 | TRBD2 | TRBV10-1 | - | CASSGRTSGGAKTQYF | TGCGCCAGCAGTGGACGGACTAGCGGGGGGGCGAAGACCCAGTACTTC
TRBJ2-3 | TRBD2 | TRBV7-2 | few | CASSFSGGAGTDTQYF | TGTGCCAGCAGCTTTAGCGGGGGGGCCGGCACAGATACGCAGTATTTT
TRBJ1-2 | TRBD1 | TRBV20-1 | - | CSASPQGVISLANYGYTF | TGCAGTGCTAGTCCACAGGGGGTGATTTCGTTAGCTAACTATGGCTACACCTTC
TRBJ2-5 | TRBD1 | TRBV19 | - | CASKGQQETQYF | TGTGCCAGTAAGGGACAGCAAGAGACCCAGTACTTC
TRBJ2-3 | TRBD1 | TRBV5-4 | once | CASSLFGTAVPTDTQYF | TGTGCCAGCAGCTTGTTTGGGACAGCAGTTCCTACAGATACGCAGTATTTT
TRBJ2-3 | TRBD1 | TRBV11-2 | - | CASSQTLQGVADTQYF | TGTGCCAGCAGCCAAACGCTACAGGGGGTTGCAGATACGCAGTATTTT
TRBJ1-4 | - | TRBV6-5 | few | CASLRGIGEKLFF | TGTGCCAGCCTAAGGGGTATAGGTGAAAAACTGTTTTTT
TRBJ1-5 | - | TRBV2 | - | CASSDGRGDSNQPQHF | TGTGCCAGCAGTGACGGCAGAGGGGATAGCAATCAGCCCCAGCATTTT
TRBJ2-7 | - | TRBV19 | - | CASSMAVSYEQYF | TGTGCCAGTAGTATGGCGGTATCCTACGAGCAGTACTTC
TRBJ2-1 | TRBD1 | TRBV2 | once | CASSPRQGASQEQFF | TGTGCCAGCAGCCCGCGACAGGGGGCATCGCAGGAGCAGTTCTTC
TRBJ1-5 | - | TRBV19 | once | CASSIYLTSNQPQHF | TGTGCCAGTAGTATTTATCTGACTAGCAATCAGCCCCAGCATTTT
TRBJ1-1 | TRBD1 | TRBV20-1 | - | CSASGRKSGQAPEAFF | TGCAGTGCTAGTGGGCGCAAGTCTGGACAGGCCCCTGAAGCTTTCTTT
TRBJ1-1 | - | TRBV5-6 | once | CASSLGGNTEAFF | TGTGCCAGCAGCTTGGGGGGGAACACTGAAGCTTTCTTT
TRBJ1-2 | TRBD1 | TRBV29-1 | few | CSVENRDSNYGYTF | TGCAGCGTTGAGAACCGGGACAGTAACTATGGCTACACCTTC
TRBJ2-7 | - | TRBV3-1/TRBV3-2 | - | CASSQNDGGQYF | TGTGCCAGCAGCCAAAACGATGGAGGGCAGTACTTC
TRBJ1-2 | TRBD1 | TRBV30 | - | CAWTFKGGYPRIF | TGTGCCTGGACCTTTAAAGGGGGCTATCCCCGGATCTTC
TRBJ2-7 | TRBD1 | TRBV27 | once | CASSSTGTGYQKSSYEQYF | TGTGCCAGCAGTTCCACCGGGACAGGGTACCAAAAGAGCTCCTACGAGCAGTACTTC
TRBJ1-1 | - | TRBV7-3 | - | CASSQVHGATEAFF | TGTGCCAGCAGCCAAGTCCACGGGGCCACTGAAGCTTTCTTT
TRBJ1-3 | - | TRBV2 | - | CASTVRRGSGNTIYF | TGTGCCAGCACCGTCCGCAGGGGCTCTGGAAACACCATATATTTT
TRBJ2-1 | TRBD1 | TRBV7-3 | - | CASSPPGQRFNEQFF | TGTGCCAGCAGCCCACCGGGACAGAGATTCAATGAGCAGTTCTTC
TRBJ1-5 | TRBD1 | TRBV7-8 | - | CASSASTGGGQPQHF | TGTGCCAGCAGCGCATCGACAGGGGGGGGACAGCCCCAGCATTTT
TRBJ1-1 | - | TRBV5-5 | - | CASSPMNTEAFF | TGTGCCAGCAGCCCGATGAACACTGAAGCTTTCTTT
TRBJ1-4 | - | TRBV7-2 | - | CASSVSGATNEKLFF | TGTGCCAGCAGCGTATCAGGGGCAACTAATGAAAAACTGTTTTTT
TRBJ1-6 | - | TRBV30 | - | CAWSSGTDNSPLHF | TGTGCCTGGAGTTCGGGGACCGATAATTCACCCCTCCACTTT
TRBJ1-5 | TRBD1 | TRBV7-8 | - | CASSPNPGTANQPQHF | TGTGCCAGCAGCCCCAATCCCGGGACAGCGAATCAGCCCCAGCATTTT
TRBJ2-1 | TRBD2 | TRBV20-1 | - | CSASTSGVYNEQFF | TGCAGTGCTAGTACTAGCGGGGTATACAATGAGCAGTTCTTC
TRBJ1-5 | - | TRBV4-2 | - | CASSQERGHIDQPQHF | TGTGCCAGCAGCCAAGAACGGGGACACATTGATCAGCCCCAGCATTTT
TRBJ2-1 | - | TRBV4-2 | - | CASSQVMEGEQFF | TGTGCCAGCAGCCAAGTGATGGAAGGTGAGCAGTTCTTC
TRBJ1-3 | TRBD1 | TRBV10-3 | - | CAIREGTDVSGNTIYF | TGTGCCATCAGGGAGGGGACAGATGTATCTGGAAACACCATATATTTT
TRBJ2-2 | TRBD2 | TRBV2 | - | CASQGRGGNTGELFF | TGTGCCTCCCAGGGTCGCGGGGGGAACACCGGGGAGCTGTTTTTT
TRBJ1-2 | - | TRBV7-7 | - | CASSLQGFSGYTF | TGTGCTAGCAGCCTCCAGGGATTCTCTGGCTACACCTTC